One T cell receptor (beta chain) is described in this entry. What it recognizes is unknown. Other DNA sequences in the sample encode the same CDR3. Patients were ruled out by autoimmune disease history or systemic immunosuppression. This CDR3 has 13 amino acids. CDR1 is MNHEY and CDR2 is SVGAGI in the germline V gene. J gave up 4 bases and V 6 bases, and 3 bases lay outside the gene matches. This entry belongs to a study of OX40 agonist ivuxolimab in advanced cancers. About the research overall: Partial responses were achieved by three patients, one with hepatocellular carcinoma and two with cutaneous melanoma. General study points: At doses 0.1 to 3.0 mg/kg, CD4+ and CD8+ clones expanded. The average count of expanded clones was higher among CD8+ T cells than among CD4+.

TCRdb keeps only in-frame clones here, not all; method: immunoSEQ multiplex PCR. The table includes 20,000 to 30,000 clones, 60% to 80% detected once. The chain carries TRBV6-5 and TRBJ1-5; 7 bases agree with TRBD1. The sequence was obtained from an adult with an advanced solid tumor such as melanoma, head and neck, liver or kidney cancer. The sequences come from CD4+ or CD8+ T cells sorted from blood, collected in a trial of the OX40 agonist ivuxolimab. The CDR3 loop is CASSSTGNQPQHF. Written as DNA, the CDR3 is TGTGCCAGCAGCTCGACAGGGAATCAGCCCCAGCATTTT.